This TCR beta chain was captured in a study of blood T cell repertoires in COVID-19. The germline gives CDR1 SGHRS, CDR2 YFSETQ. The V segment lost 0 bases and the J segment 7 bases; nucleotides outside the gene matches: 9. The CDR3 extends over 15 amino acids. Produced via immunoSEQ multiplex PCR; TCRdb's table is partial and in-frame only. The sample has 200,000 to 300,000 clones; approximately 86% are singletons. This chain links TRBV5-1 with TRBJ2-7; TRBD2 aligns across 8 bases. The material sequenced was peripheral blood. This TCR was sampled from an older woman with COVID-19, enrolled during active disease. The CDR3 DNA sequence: TGCGCCAGCAGCTTGGCAGCGGGAGAGTGGGGGGAGCAGTACTTC. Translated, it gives CASSLAAGEWGEQYF.